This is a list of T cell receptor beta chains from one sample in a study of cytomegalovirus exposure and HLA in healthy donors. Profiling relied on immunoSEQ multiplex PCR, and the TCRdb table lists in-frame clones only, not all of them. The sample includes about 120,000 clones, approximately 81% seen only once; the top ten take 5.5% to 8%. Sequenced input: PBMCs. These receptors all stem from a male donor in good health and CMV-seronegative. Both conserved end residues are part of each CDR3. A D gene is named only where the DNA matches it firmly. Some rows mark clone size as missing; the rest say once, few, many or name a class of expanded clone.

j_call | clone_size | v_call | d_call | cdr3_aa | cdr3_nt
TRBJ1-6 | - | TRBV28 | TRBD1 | CASSSGQGNNSPLHF | TGTGCCAGCAGTTCGGGACAGGGGAATAATTCACCCCTCCACTTT
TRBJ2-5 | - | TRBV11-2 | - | CASSTWTDQETQYF | TGTGCCAGCAGCACTTGGACAGACCAAGAGACCCAGTACTTC
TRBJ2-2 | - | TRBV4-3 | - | CASSQDSGLGTGELFF | TGCGCCAGCAGCCAAGATTCAGGACTGGGCACCGGGGAGCTGTTTTTT
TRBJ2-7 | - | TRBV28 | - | CASSSTVPTYEQYF | TGTGCCAGCAGTTCCACGGTTCCCACCTACGAGCAGTACTTC
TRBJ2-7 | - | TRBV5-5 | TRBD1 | CASNLGTGISYEQYF | TGTGCCAGCAACCTCGGGACAGGTATTTCCTACGAGCAGTACTTC
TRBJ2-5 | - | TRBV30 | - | CAWEEGAPEASGETQYF | TGTGCCTGGGAAGAGGGGGCGCCTGAGGCTAGCGGGGAGACCCAGTACTTC
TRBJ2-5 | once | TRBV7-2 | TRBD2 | CASSPQTSGGSQTQYF | TGTGCCAGCAGCCCTCAGACTAGCGGGGGGTCCCAGACCCAGTACTTC
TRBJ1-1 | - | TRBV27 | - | CASSLMRETEAFF | TGTGCCAGCAGCCTCATGAGAGAAACTGAAGCTTTCTTT
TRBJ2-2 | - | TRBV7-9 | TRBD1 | CASSATGGSNTGELFF | TGTGCCAGCAGCGCGACAGGGGGTTCGAACACCGGGGAGCTGTTTTTT
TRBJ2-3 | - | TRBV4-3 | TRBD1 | CASSQARTGGTDTQYF | TGCGCCAGCAGCCAAGCCCGGACAGGGGGCACAGATACGCAGTATTTT
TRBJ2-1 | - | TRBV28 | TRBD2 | CASSSASSGTIYNEQFF | TGTGCCAGCAGTTCCGCCTCTAGCGGGACGATCTACAATGAGCAGTTCTTC
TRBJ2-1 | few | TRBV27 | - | CASSLTATYDEQFF | TGTGCCAGCAGTCTGACAGCTACCTACGATGAGCAGTTCTTC
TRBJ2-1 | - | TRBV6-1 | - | CASSVQQGNEQFF | TGTGCCAGCAGTGTCCAACAGGGCAATGAGCAGTTCTTC
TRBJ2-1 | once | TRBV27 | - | CASSSGLQWDEQFF | TGTGCCAGCAGTTCTGGACTCCAATGGGATGAGCAGTTCTTC
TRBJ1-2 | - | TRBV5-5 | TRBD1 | CASSPQGGTVNYGYTF | TGTGCCAGCAGCCCTCAGGGGGGTACCGTGAACTATGGCTACACCTTC
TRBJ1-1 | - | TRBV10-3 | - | CAISFLQGVGTEAFF | TGTGCCATCAGTTTCCTACAGGGAGTTGGCACTGAAGCTTTCTTT
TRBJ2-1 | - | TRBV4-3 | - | CASSQSVFDEQFF | TGCGCCAGCAGCCAATCAGTATTCGATGAGCAGTTCTTC
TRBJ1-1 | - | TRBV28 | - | CASSHRQANTEAFF | TGTGCCAGCAGTCACAGACAGGCGAACACTGAAGCTTTCTTT
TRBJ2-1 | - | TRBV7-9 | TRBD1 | CSSSLGMGGQGARGEQFF | TGTTCCAGCAGCTTAGGGATGGGGGGACAGGGGGCACGTGGGGAGCAGTTCTTC
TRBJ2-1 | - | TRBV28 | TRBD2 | CASNPGGSNEQFF | TGTGCCAGCAACCCCGGGGGGTCCAATGAGCAGTTCTTC
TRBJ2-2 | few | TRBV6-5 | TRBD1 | CASSYDRGQGGELFF | TGTGCCAGCAGTTACGACAGGGGGCAGGGCGGGGAGCTGTTTTTT
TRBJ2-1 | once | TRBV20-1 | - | CSARASYEQFF | TGCAGTGCTAGAGCTAGCTATGAGCAGTTCTTC
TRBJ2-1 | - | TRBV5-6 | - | CASSFSHQEQFF | TGTGCCAGCAGCTTCTCACACCAAGAGCAGTTCTTC
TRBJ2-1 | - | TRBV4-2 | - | CASSQLGSPGRGNEQFF | TGTGCCAGCAGCCAGCTCGGGTCGCCAGGGCGGGGAAATGAGCAGTTCTTC
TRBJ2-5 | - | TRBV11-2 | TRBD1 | CASSLEGQGISETQYF | TGTGCCAGCAGCTTAGAGGGACAGGGTATCTCGGAGACCCAGTACTTC
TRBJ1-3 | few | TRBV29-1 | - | CSVRDSSLRGNTIYF | TGCAGCGTTCGGGACTCGAGCCTCAGGGGAAACACCATATATTTT
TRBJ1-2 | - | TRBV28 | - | CASSISRRGNGYTF | TGTGCCAGCAGTATTTCCCGGCGGGGAAACGGCTACACCTTC
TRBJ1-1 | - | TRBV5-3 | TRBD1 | CARSQSGQGDTEAFF | TGTGCCAGAAGCCAATCTGGACAGGGGGACACTGAAGCTTTCTTT
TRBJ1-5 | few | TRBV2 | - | CASSAFGLDNQPQHF | TGTGCCAGCAGTGCCTTCGGACTGGACAATCAGCCCCAGCATTTT
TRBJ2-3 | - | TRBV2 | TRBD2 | CVSWGGLYQTDTQYF | TGTGTCTCATGGGGGGGACTCTACCAAACAGATACGCAGTATTTT
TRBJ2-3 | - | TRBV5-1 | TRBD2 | CASSFSGDSTDTQYF | TGCGCCAGCAGCTTTAGCGGGGACTCCACAGATACGCAGTATTTT
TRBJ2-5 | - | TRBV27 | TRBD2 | CASSLRGSGGGRWETQYF | TGTGCCAGCAGTTTAAGGGGATCGGGAGGGGGTCGGTGGGAGACCCAGTACTTC
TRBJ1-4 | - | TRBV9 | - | CASSVGQVGEKLFF | TGTGCCAGCAGCGTAGGACAGGTTGGGGAAAAACTGTTTTTT
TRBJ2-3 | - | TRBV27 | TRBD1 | CASSITGTGFTDTQYF | TGTGCCAGCAGTATCACCGGGACAGGGTTCACAGATACGCAGTATTTT
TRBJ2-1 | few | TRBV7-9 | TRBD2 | CASSLGEGSYNEQFF | TGTGCCAGCAGCTTGGGGGAGGGCTCCTACAATGAGCAGTTCTTC
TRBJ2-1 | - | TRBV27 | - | CASSFSTGNLYNEQFF | TGTGCCAGCAGTTTTAGCACCGGGAACCTCTACAATGAGCAGTTCTTC